This T cell receptor (beta chain) derives from a study of cytomegalovirus exposure and HLA in healthy donors. The CDR3 is made up of 13 amino acids. Germline V gene sequence: CDR1 MNHEY, CDR2 SVGAGI. V gave up 7 bases and J gave up 3 bases, with 10 bases separating them. 13 Jbeta primers and 60 Vbeta primers were used for the PCR. The table came from immunoSEQ multiplex PCR; TCRdb's copy has only in-frame clones and leaves some out. This table holds 200,000 or so clones, 84% found once. The chain uses TRBV6-5 and TRBJ2-1; D is ambiguous. The receptor was isolated from a boy aged 10-17 years in good health and CMV-seronegative. The sample comprised PBMCs. The CDR3 sequence: CASIHIYYNEQFF. The CDR3 DNA reads as TGTGCCAGCATCCACATATACTACAATGAGCAGTTCTTC.